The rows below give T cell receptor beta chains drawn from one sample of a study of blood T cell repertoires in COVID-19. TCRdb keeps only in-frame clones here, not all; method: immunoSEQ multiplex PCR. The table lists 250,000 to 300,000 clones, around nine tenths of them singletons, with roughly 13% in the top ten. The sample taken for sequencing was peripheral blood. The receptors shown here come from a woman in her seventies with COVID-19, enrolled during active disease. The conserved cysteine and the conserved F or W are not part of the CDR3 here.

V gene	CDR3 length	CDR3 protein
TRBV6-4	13	ASSVEGQGQGGYT
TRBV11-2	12	ASSPRGPGETQY
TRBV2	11	ASTSGERDIQY
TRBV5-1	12	ASSLRGAGTEAF
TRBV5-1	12	ASSAQGSGNTIY
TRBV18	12	ASSPERAGQPQH
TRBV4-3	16	ASSQDVGRQGLSYEQY
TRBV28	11	ASESTRVNEQY
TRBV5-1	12	ASSPRTGEYEQY
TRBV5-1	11	ASKSQGGETQY
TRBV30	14	AWSVPLSRGSYEQY
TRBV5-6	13	ASSLTSGVYNEQF
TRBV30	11	AWETGGNYGYT
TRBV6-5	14	ASSYSVQISNYGYT
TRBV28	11	ASRGGANTEAF
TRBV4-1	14	ASSQRGTPNTGELF